These 11 T cell receptor beta chains were all obtained from the same sample, sequenced in a study of T cell changes during pregnancy in multiple sclerosis. Profiling relied on immunoSEQ multiplex PCR, and the TCRdb table lists in-frame clones only, not all of them. The sample records about 93,000 clones, 91% being singletons. Sequenced material: peripheral blood, taken after pregnancy. The origin of the receptors is a female donor in good health, enrolled as a control in a pregnancy study.

This chain links TRBV7-9 with TRBJ1-1; D remains unclear. Trimming took 4 bases from V and 2 from J, leaving 8 bases between them. CDR1 and CDR2 from the germline V gene are SEHNR and FQNEAQ (reference sequence). The CDR3 spans 13 residues. CDR3: CASSSSENTEAFF. In DNA, the CDR3 is TGTGCCAGCAGCTCTAGCGAAAACACTGAAGCTTTCTTT.

The chain carries TRBV6-5 and TRBJ2-7; D not resolved. The V end lost 5 bases, the J end lost 4 bases, and 6 bases lay between the germline ends. The V gene's germline CDR1 is MNHEY and CDR2 SVGAGI. This CDR3 is built from 11 residues. The CDR3 coding sequence is TGTGCCAGCAGTGGTAGTTACGAGCAGTACTTC. The encoded protein is CASSGSYEQYF.

The chain recombines TRBV5-1 with TRBJ2-2; 8 bases are a match to TRBD1. V lost 4 bases and J lost 6; bases outside the gene matches: 11. The germline gives CDR1 SGHRS, CDR2 YFSETQ. This CDR3 spans 16 amino acids. This chain's CDR3 is CASSPGQGTGAGELFF. As DNA, the CDR3 is TGCGCCAGCAGCCCCGGACAGGGAACGGGAGCCGGGGAGCTGTTTTTT. Supplemented by reference TRBV5-1 and TRBJ2-2, the full variable domain reads KAGVTQTPRYLIKTRGQQVTLSCSPISGHRSVSWYQQTPGQGLQFLFEYFSETQRNKGNFPGRFSGRQFSNSRSEMNVSTLELGDSALYLCASSPGQGTGAGELFFGEGSRLTVL.

The rearrangement uses TRBV6-5 and TRBJ1-4, with a possible D match to TRBD1 (6 bases). V lost 0 bases, J lost 8 bases, and 16 bases lay in between. This CDR3 has 16 residues. The germline V gene encodes CDR1 MNHEY and CDR2 SVGAGI. The CDR3 DNA reads as TGTGCCAGCAGTTACTCGAAGGGGGGGGCTTGGGAAAAACTGTTTTTT. Its translation is CASSYSKGGAWEKLFF.

The J gene is TRBJ2-3, the V gene TRBV11-1; 7 nucleotides line up with TRBD1. The CDR3 has 14 amino acids. Unmatched junction bases numbered 7, after V lost 3 bases and J lost 7 bases. The V gene's germline CDR1 is SGHAT and CDR2 FQDESV (reference sequence). The CDR3 region has the DNA TGTGCCAGCAGCTTGGGGACAGAACCATATACGCAGTATTTT. Translating it yields CASSLGTEPYTQYF.

The rearrangement uses TRBV11-2 and TRBJ1-6; the D gene is possibly TRBD1 (5 bases). The CDR3 sequence is 17 residues long. Germline CDR1 is SGHAT and CDR2 is FQNNGV. V was shortened by 2 bases and J by 7 bases, with 18 bases between the two germline ends. The CDR3 DNA sequence: TGTGCCAGCAGCTTATACACAGACAGTGGGTTCAATTCACCCCTCCACTTT. Translating gives CASSLYTDSGFNSPLHF. Based on the CDR3 plus reference TRBV11-2 and TRBJ1-6, the full variable domain is EAGVAQSPRYKIIEKRQSVAFWCNPISGHATLYWYQQILGQGPKLLIQFQNNGVVDDSQLPKDRFSAERLKGVDSTLKIQPAKLEDSAVYLCASSLYTDSGFNSPLHFGNGTRLTVT.

CDR3: CASSRQGARRRDEQYF. Here the CDR3 DNA reads TGTGCCAGCAGTCGCCAGGGGGCCCGCCGTAGGGACGAGCAGTACTTC. V gene TRBV27 combines with J gene TRBJ2-7, with TRBD1 matching 8 bases. V lost 5 bases and J lost 5; bases outside the gene matches: 14. CDR1 is MNHEY, CDR2 SMNVEV, per germline (reference sequence). The CDR3 has 16 amino acids.

The J gene is TRBJ1-6, the V gene TRBV19, with D unclear. The CDR3 extends over 12 amino acids. Germline V lookup: CDR1 LNHDA, CDR2 SQIVND (reference sequence). Deletions cut 7 bases from V and 10 bases from J, with 11 bases between. DNA for the CDR3: TGTGCCAGTAAGGAGCCCGGCTCACCCCTCCACTTT. Translating gives CASKEPGSPLHF.

This clone was recorded once. The chain employs TRBV4-1 and TRBJ2-7; D remains ambiguous. The length of the CDR3 is 16 residues. Trimming took 0 bases from V and 0 from J, leaving 12 bases between them. The germline V gene has CDR1 MGHRA and CDR2 YSYEKL. CDR3 amino acids: CASSQDTRPGSYEQYF. The CDR3, as DNA: TGCGCCAGCAGCCAAGATACAAGGCCAGGCTCCTACGAGCAGTACTTC.

This chain links TRBV5-5 with TRBJ1-2, with 8 bases matching TRBD1. Unmatched junction bases numbered 14, after V lost 0 bases and J lost 4 bases. The length of the CDR3 is 18 residues. Germline assignment: CDR1 SGHKS and CDR2 YYEKEE (reference sequence). CDR3 bases: TGTGCCAGCAGCTTGGTTGAGACCTCAGGGGGCTTTCTCTATGGCTACACCTTC. Its protein product is CASSLVETSGGFLYGYTF.

V is TRBV9 and J is TRBJ2-3, with TRBD2 as a possible D gene (7 bases). V lost 1 base and J lost 3, with 18 bases in between. CDR1 SGDLS and CDR2 YYNGEE come from the germline V gene. This CDR3 is 17 amino acids long. CDR3 bases: TGTGCCAGCAGCGTATGGGGAGAGGGGGGGAGGACAGATACGCAGTATTTT. This translates into CASSVWGEGGRTDTQYF. Complete variable domain (other parts from reference TRBV9 and TRBJ2-3): DSGVTQTPKHLITATGQRVTLRCSPRSGDLSVYWYQQSLDQGLQFLIQYYNGEERAKGNILERFSAQQFPDLHSELNLSSLELGDSALYFCASSVWGEGGRTDTQYFGPGTRLTVL.